This passage covers 10 T cell receptor beta chains from one sample sequenced in a study of T cell responses to AZD1222 COVID-19 vaccine. TCRdb's copy holds only in-frame clones and misses some; the assay was immunoSEQ multiplex PCR. The sample lists about 99,000 clones; approximately 88% were seen once. This sample comprised peripheral blood, obtained on day 0 of AZD1222 vaccination. These receptors all come from an adult in good health.

The V gene is TRBV7-2, the J gene TRBJ2-1; 9 bases are shared with TRBD2. V shed 3 bases and J 0 bases; nucleotides not matched to a gene: 6. CDR1 SGHTA and CDR2 FQGNSA come from the germline V gene. The length of the CDR3 is 17 residues. This CDR3 reads CASSFAGGPISYNEQFF. The DNA of the CDR3 is TGTGCCAGCAGCTTCGCGGGAGGGCCGATCTCCTACAATGAGCAGTTCTTC.

CDR3 in DNA: TGTGCCAGCAGTTGGGACAGAAACTATGGCTACACCTTC. Its protein product is CASSWDRNYGYTF. This rearrangement joins TRBV28 to TRBJ1-2, with 7 bases that match TRBD1. The V gene's germline CDR1 is MDHEN and CDR2 SYDVKM. This CDR3 spans 13 amino acids. V lost 4 bases, J lost 2 bases, and 1 base stayed unmatched.

The gene calls are TRBV12-3 or TRBV12-4 and TRBJ1-4, with a tentative D call TRBD1 (5 bases). Trimming removed 6 bases from V and 7 bases from J, with 6 bases in between. CDR3 length: 11 amino acids. CDR3 sequence (DNA): TGTGCCAGCAGCCAGGGTGAAAAACTGTTTTTT. This encodes CASSQGEKLFF.

This sequence joins TRBV19 and TRBJ2-3, with 10 bases aligning to TRBD1. Germline loops: CDR1 LNHDA, CDR2 SQIVND (reference sequence). This CDR3 spans 16 amino acids. The V and J ends lost 6 bases and 1 base, in that order; junction bases with no gene match: 7. CDR3 in DNA: TGTGCCAGTAGGCCGTCGGGACAGGGGCGCACAGATACGCAGTATTTT. Amino acid sequence: CASRPSGQGRTDTQYF. The whole variable domain, filled in from reference TRBV19 and TRBJ2-3, reads DGGITQSPKYLFRKEGQNVTLSCEQNLNHDAMYWYRQDPGQGLRLIYYSQIVNDFQKGDIAEGYSVSREKKESFPLTVTSAQKNPTAFYLCASRPSGQGRTDTQYFGPGTRLTVL.

This clone was recorded once. V and J are TRBV7-2 and TRBJ2-5; 12 bases are a match to TRBD2. V dropped 2 bases and J dropped 11; count of bases not matched to a gene: 12. Germline V gene lookup returns CDR1 SGHTA and CDR2 FQGNSA. The CDR3 contains 16 residues. The CDR3 spells CASSLRTSGTGPGQYF. The CDR3, as DNA: TGTGCCAGCAGCTTAAGGACTAGCGGGACGGGGCCCGGTCAGTACTTC.

V gene TRBV18 combines with J gene TRBJ1-5; a weak D match, TRBD1 (5 bases). V was pared by 3 bases and J by 3 bases, with 9 bases between. In germline, CDR1 is KGHSH, CDR2 LQKENI. The CDR3 runs 14 residues. The CDR3 is CASSPGRDNQPQHF. CDR3 coding DNA: TGTGCCAGCTCACCTGGCAGGGACAATCAGCCCCAGCATTTT.

The gene calls are TRBV5-1 and TRBJ1-3; weak D call: TRBD1 (5 bases). The CDR3 contains 14 residues. CDR1 SGHRS and CDR2 YFSETQ come from the germline V gene. V lost 4 bases and J lost 4, with 12 bases in between. The CDR3 bases are TGCGCCAGCAGCCCAGGGAGAGGAGGAAACACCATATATTTT. As protein: CASSPGRGGNTIYF.

The chain employs TRBV10-1 and TRBJ2-2; TRBD1 matches at 8 bases. V shed 5 bases and J 5 bases; nucleotides not matched to a gene: 16. The CDR3 consists of 18 residues. Germline CDR1 is WNHNN and CDR2 is SYGVQD (reference sequence). CDR3 bases: TGCGCCAGCAGTCAGCGGACAGGGATTCATAGGAGAACCGGGGAGCTGTTTTTT. This codes for CASSQRTGIHRRTGELFF.

The rearrangement links TRBV6-6 to TRBJ2-2; maybe TRBD2 (5 bases). This CDR3 has 16 residues. Trimming removed 0 bases at V and 3 bases at J, with 11 bases between. The germline V gene encodes CDR1 MNHNY and CDR2 SVGAGI (reference sequence). CDR3 in amino acids: CASSYSTASYTGELFF. CDR3 nucleotides: TGTGCCAGCAGTTACTCGACTGCTAGCTACACCGGGGAGCTGTTTTTT.

The chain links TRBV5-1 to TRBJ1-4; D gene uncertain. The germline CDR1 and CDR2 sequences are SGHRS and YFSETQ. V dropped 0 bases and J dropped 6 bases, with 18 bases sitting between them. This CDR3 has 17 residues. The CDR3 spells CASSLEHGIGRDEKLFF. The CDR3, as DNA: TGCGCCAGCAGCTTGGAGCACGGGATAGGACGGGATGAAAAACTGTTTTTT.